Each of the 16 T cell receptor beta chains below was sequenced from the same sample in a study of blood T cell repertoires in COVID-19. The data were produced by immunoSEQ multiplex PCR, yet TCRdb's version contains in-frame clones alone and is incomplete. This table holds about 110,000 clones, around 89% found once. What was sequenced was peripheral blood. These TCRs come from a human donor in a cohort sampled during active COVID-19.

There are a few counts of this clone. The chain employs TRBV5-1 and TRBJ2-5, with TRBD2 matching 12 bases. The CDR3 runs to 17 residues. V was clipped by 4 bases and J by 5 bases; unmatched bases: 12. Germline CDR1 reads SGHRS; CDR2 reads YFSETQ. The CDR3 loop is CASSPGLAGWVSETQYF. The CDR3 coding sequence is TGCGCCAGCAGCCCCGGACTAGCGGGATGGGTGTCGGAGACCCAGTACTTC.

This sequence joins TRBV7-8 and TRBJ2-3; 10 nucleotides agree with TRBD2. The CDR3 runs 16 residues. V lost 1 base and J lost 6; bases outside the gene matches: 7. CDR1 and CDR2 from the germline V gene are SGHVS and FQNEAQ. CDR3 protein: CASSLVGAGGPDTQYF. DNA of the CDR3: TGTGCCAGCAGCTTAGTTGGAGCGGGAGGGCCGGATACGCAGTATTTT.

The chain uses TRBV3-1 (or the pseudogene TRBV3-2) and TRBJ2-7; 7 bases are shared with TRBD2. The CDR3 extends over 13 amino acids. Germline V CDR1 and CDR2: LGHDT, YNNKEL (reference sequence). Trimming cost V 8 bases and J 3 bases; bases outside gene matches: 7. CDR3 nucleotide sequence: TGTGCCAGCGAGGGCGGGGGTCTCTACGAGCAGTACTTC. It codes for CASEGGGLYEQYF.

The rearrangement joins TRBV27 to TRBJ1-2; TRBD1 aligns across 7 bases. The CDR3 consists of 15 residues. CDR1 is MNHEY and CDR2 is SMNVEV in the germline V gene (reference sequence). Trimming removed 5 bases from V and 5 bases from J; junction bases left unmatched: 11. The CDR3 coding sequence is TGTGCCAGCAGTCCGACAGGGACAGTTAGATATGGCTACACCTTC. Amino acid sequence: CASSPTGTVRYGYTF.

The chain has TRBV5-4 and TRBJ2-7, with D perhaps TRBD2 (7 bases). With 0 bases removed from V and 4 bases from J, the gap between germline ends came to 14 bases. CDR3 length equals 15 residues. Germline V CDR1 and CDR2: SGHNT, YYREEE (reference sequence). CDR3 DNA sequence: TGTGCCAGCAGCTTGGGTGGCGGGGGCCTATACGAGCAGTACTTC. Protein product: CASSLGGGGLYEQYF.

The count of this clone is one. This sequence joins TRBV7-8 and TRBJ2-3; a possible D gene is TRBD1 (5 bases). The V end lost 5 bases, the J end lost 9 bases, and 12 bases lay between the germline ends. The germline gives CDR1 SGHVS, CDR2 FQNEAQ. CDR3 length: 12 amino acids. CDR3: CASSPPQGTQYF. CDR3 nucleotides: TGTGCCAGCAGCCCCCCCCAGGGCACGCAGTATTTT.

The CDR3 reads CASSVQLNRESGGYTF. As DNA, the CDR3 is TGTGCCAGCAGCGTACAACTCAACCGGGAAAGTGGGGGCTACACCTTC. The chain employs TRBV9 and TRBJ1-2; D unclear. The V gene's germline CDR1 is SGDLS and CDR2 YYNGEE. This CDR3 comprises 16 residues. Between the trimmed V and J ends, which lost 1 base and 8 bases, there was a span of 21 bases.

The V gene is TRBV24-1, the J gene TRBJ1-2; 7 nucleotides agree with TRBD1. Looked up from germline, CDR1 is KGHDR and CDR2 is SFDVKD. The CDR3 spans 16 residues. V lost 5 bases to trimming and J lost 0 bases; unmatched junction nucleotides: 8. As DNA, the CDR3 is TGTGCCACCAGTGCCCGGGACAGCCCACCTAACTATGGCTACACCTTC. Amino acids: CATSARDSPPNYGYTF.

The chain uses TRBV28 and TRBJ1-1; TRBD1 is a possible D gene (5 bases). The ends were cut back, 0 bases at V and 1 base at J, with 9 bases in the middle. The CDR3 is made up of 15 amino acids. Germline loops: CDR1 MDHEN, CDR2 SYDVKM. The CDR3 DNA follows: TGTGCCAGCAGTTTATGGCGGGGGGGGAACACTGAAGCTTTCTTT. Translation: CASSLWRGGNTEAFF.

The chain links TRBV9 to TRBJ2-1; D unresolved. The CDR3 is 12 amino acids. Per germline, CDR1 SGDLS and CDR2 YYNGEE. Trimming took off 3 bases at V and 7 bases at J, with 8 bases between the two ends. The chain's CDR3 is CASSAVRNEQFF. CDR3 nucleotides: TGTGCCAGCAGCGCTGTACGGAATGAGCAGTTCTTC. The full variable domain, rest sourced from reference TRBV9 and TRBJ2-1, is DSGVTQTPKHLITATGQRVTLRCSPRSGDLSVYWYQQSLDQGLQFLIQYYNGEERAKGNILERFSAQQFPDLHSELNLSSLELGDSALYFCASSAVRNEQFFGPGTRLTVL.

The chain links TRBV27 to TRBJ2-6, with no clear D. V was shortened by 2 bases and J by 1 base, with 6 bases between the two germline ends. This CDR3 is built from 15 residues. The germline V gene encodes CDR1 MNHEY and CDR2 SMNVEV (reference sequence). CDR3 DNA: TGTGCCAGCAGTTTACGTATGTCTGGGGCCAACGTCCTGACTTTC. Its protein product is CASSLRMSGANVLTF.

The chain has TRBV5-6 and TRBJ2-7, with 8 bases that match TRBD2. V lost 0 bases to trimming and J lost 2 bases; unmatched junction nucleotides: 10. The germline V gene has CDR1 SGHDT and CDR2 YYEEEE. The CDR3 extends over 17 amino acids. This CDR3 is CASSLGGSGIGTYEQYF. CDR3 DNA sequence: TGTGCCAGCAGCTTGGGGGGTAGCGGGATAGGCACCTACGAGCAGTACTTC.

Written as DNA, the CDR3 is TGTGCCAGCAGCATCTCCCGGGAACCTAACTATGGCTACACCTTC. Its protein product is CASSISREPNYGYTF. The rearrangement joins TRBV21-1 to TRBJ1-2. TRBV21-1 is classified as a pseudogene. This CDR3 contains 15 residues.

The V gene is TRBV2, the J gene TRBJ2-2; a weak D match, TRBD2 (7 bases). The CDR3 contains 15 residues. CDR1 SNHLY and CDR2 FYNNEI come from the germline V gene. Trimming left V 8 bases short and J 7 bases short, with 20 bases between. Written as DNA, the CDR3 is TGTGCCAGCCAAAATGGGAGGGGGGTGAGCGGGGAGCTGTTTTTT. Translation: CASQNGRGVSGELFF.

The chain joins TRBV6-2 or TRBV6-3 to TRBJ2-7; D gene ambiguous. The CDR3 has 11 amino acids. Trimming left V 4 bases short and J 4 bases short, with 5 bases between. Germline V gives CDR1 MNHEY, CDR2 SVGEGT. CDR3 sequence: CASSSLYEQYF. In DNA form, the CDR3 reads TGTGCCAGCAGTTCCTTATACGAGCAGTACTTC.

The chain has TRBV5-4 and TRBJ2-7; TRBD1 matches 10 bases. There are 15 residues in the CDR3. In germline, CDR1 is SGHNT, CDR2 YYREEE (reference sequence). With 4 bases clipped from V and 0 bases from J, the junction kept 4 bases outside the gene matches. Here the CDR3 reads CASSADRGSSYEQYF. The CDR3 coding sequence is TGTGCCAGCAGCGCGGACAGGGGGAGCTCCTACGAGCAGTACTTC.